Listed here are 12 T cell receptor beta chains from one sample, sequenced in a study of beta chain features in type 1 diabetes. What was sequenced were expressed TCRB transcripts, since all of the isolated RNA had been reverse transcribed. The data were produced by immunoSEQ multiplex PCR, yet TCRdb's version contains in-frame clones alone and is incomplete. The table has approximately 470,000 clones, approximately 31% seen once; the top ten hold around 0.065%. The sample comprised naive CD4+ T cells from blood. The source is a man aged 18 to 35 in good health.

This chain uses TRBV5-1 with TRBJ2-5, with 9 nucleotides matching TRBD2. Germline V gene data show CDR1 as SGHRS and CDR2 as YFSETQ. V was clipped by 4 bases and J by 5 bases; unmatched bases: 6. CDR3 length: 14 amino acids. The CDR3 protein is CASSAGLAVETQYF. In DNA, the CDR3 is TGCGCCAGCAGCGCGGGACTAGCAGTGGAGACCCAGTACTTC.

The sample holds a few counts of this clone. The chain is built from TRBV29-1 and TRBJ2-2, with no clear D. The CDR3 is 13 residues long. Germline V lookup: CDR1 SQVTM, CDR2 ANQGSEA. V lost 4 bases to trimming and J lost 3 bases, with 9 bases between them. CDR3 coding DNA: TGCAGCGTTGGTGGTATCTACACCGGGGAGCTGTTTTTT. Translated: CSVGGIYTGELFF.

The sample holds a few counts of this clone. The rearrangement links TRBV29-1 to TRBJ2-5; 11 bases fit TRBD1. Germline V gene lookup returns CDR1 SQVTM and CDR2 ANQGSEA. The CDR3 length is 14 residues. The CDR3 spells CKGHTGTGGETQYF. The CDR3 coding sequence is TGCAAGGGACATACCGGGACAGGGGGAGAGACCCAGTACTTC.

This clone has more than one count but fewer than ten. This rearrangement joins TRBV5-4 to TRBJ2-5, with D tentatively TRBD1 or TRBD2 (5 bases each). Germline-derived CDR1 and CDR2 are SGHNT and YYREEE (reference sequence). V shed 3 bases and J shed 5 bases, with 17 bases lying between them. The CDR3 loop spans 15 amino acids. The chain's CDR3 is CASSWDPLRDETQYF. As DNA, the CDR3 is TGTGCCAGCAGCTGGGACCCCCTAAGGGATGAGACCCAGTACTTC.

This chain's CDR3 is CASSQTGTGYGYTF. The CDR3 region has the DNA TGTGCCAGCAGCCAGACAGGGACCGGCTATGGCTACACCTTC. The chain uses TRBV4-2 and TRBJ1-2; TRBD1 agrees at 7 bases. Trimming took 3 bases from V and 4 from J; bases not matched to a gene: 5. Germline lookup yields CDR1 LGHNA and CDR2 YNFKEQ. The CDR3 contains 14 residues.

CDR3 sequence reads: CASSSPRGTYEQYF. The CDR3 DNA reads TGTGCCAGCAGCTCCCCCCGAGGTACCTACGAGCAGTACTTC. The chain couples TRBV11-2 to TRBJ2-7; unclear D gene. CDR1 is SGHAT and CDR2 is FQNNGV in the germline V gene. The V end lost 4 bases, the J end lost 2 bases, and 12 bases lay between the germline ends. This CDR3 contains 14 residues.

This clone was counted a few times. This chain joins TRBV29-1 and TRBJ2-3; a possible D gene is TRBD1 (6 bases). From germline, CDR1 is SQVTM and CDR2 ANQGSEA. This CDR3 is 12 amino acids long. The CDR3 sequence is CRQVTGTDTQYF. The CDR3, as DNA: TGCCGACAGGTGACCGGCACAGATACGCAGTATTTT.

Regarding this clone: Other DNA sequences from this sample encode an identical CDR3 as well. The chain links TRBV4-3 to TRBJ2-3; D is unclear. V shed 0 bases and J shed 1 base, with 5 bases lying between them. Per the germline V gene, CDR1 is LGHNA and CDR2 is YSLEER. The CDR3 consists of 14 residues. Here the CDR3 reads CASSQDAGTDTQYF. Here the CDR3 DNA reads TGCGCCAGCAGCCAAGATGCAGGCACAGATACGCAGTATTTT.

V gene TRBV30 combines with J gene TRBJ2-1; 13 bases map to TRBD2. The germline gives CDR1 GTSNPN, CDR2 SVGIG (reference sequence). The CDR3 is made up of 16 amino acids. After removal of 2 bases from V and 3 bases from J, the junction contained 4 bases not matched to a gene. The CDR3 nucleotides are TGTGCCTGGAGTCCGGGACTAGCGGGATACTACAATGAGCAGTTCTTC. Amino acid sequence: CAWSPGLAGYYNEQFF.

Here the CDR3 DNA reads TGTGCCTGGAGTGCCCACGGGACAGTGAACACTGAAGCTTTCTTT. It specifies CAWSAHGTVNTEAFF. The chain combines TRBV30 with TRBJ1-1, with TRBD1 matching 7 bases. The CDR3 totals 15 residues. Per germline, CDR1 GTSNPN and CDR2 SVGIG (reference sequence). After removal of 1 base from V and 0 bases from J, the junction contained 5 bases not matched to a gene.

This chain links TRBV30 with TRBJ1-1; D remains unclear. The length of the CDR3 is 13 residues. Germline V gene sequence: CDR1 GTSNPN, CDR2 SVGIG (reference sequence). The V end was cut by 2 bases, the J end by 11 bases, with 18 bases between. For the CDR3, the DNA is TGTGCCTGGAGTCTGCCGCTTGCTATCAGGGCTTTCTTT. It codes for CAWSLPLAIRAFF.

The chain is built from TRBV15 and TRBJ2-1, with 11 bases fitting TRBD2. Per germline, CDR1 LNHNV and CDR2 YYDKDF (reference sequence). The CDR3 totals 15 residues. With 1 base clipped from V and 9 bases from J, the junction kept 5 bases outside the gene matches. CDR3 amino acids: CATSRGAGLAGEQFF. CDR3 nucleotide sequence: TGTGCCACCAGCAGAGGGGCAGGACTAGCGGGTGAGCAGTTCTTC.